This T cell receptor beta chain was obtained from a study of CD8 T cells in ankylosing spondylitis. 5'-RACE, quantitative and with molecular barcodes, yielded the TCR beta libraries. TCRdb re-analysed the 5' RACE reads in MiXCR, keeping a single row per CDR3 protein. The sample gives about 750,000 distinct CDR3 sequences, around 20% of which show up once; over 15% is in the top ten. In its sample, this clonotype was seen a few times. Its antigen is unidentified. Study results and caveats: In ankylosing spondylitis blood, a motif of about eight highly homologous TCR beta variants appeared characteristic. Clones linked to disease were reported to show significant enrichment in matched ankylosing spondylitis synovial fluid.

V gave up 6 bases and J gave up 8 bases, with 13 bases separating them. This CDR3 contains 12 residues. This sequence joins TRBV12-3 or TRBV12-4 and TRBJ1-2, with D maybe TRBD1 (6 bases). The sequence derives from a male donor with ankylosing spondylitis. Sequencing input: blood, either unsorted or a sorted T cell fraction (not recorded which). The CDR3 protein is CASRGGQQGYTF. The CDR3 nucleotides read TGTGCCAGCAGGGGGGGGCAGCAGGGCTACACCTTC.